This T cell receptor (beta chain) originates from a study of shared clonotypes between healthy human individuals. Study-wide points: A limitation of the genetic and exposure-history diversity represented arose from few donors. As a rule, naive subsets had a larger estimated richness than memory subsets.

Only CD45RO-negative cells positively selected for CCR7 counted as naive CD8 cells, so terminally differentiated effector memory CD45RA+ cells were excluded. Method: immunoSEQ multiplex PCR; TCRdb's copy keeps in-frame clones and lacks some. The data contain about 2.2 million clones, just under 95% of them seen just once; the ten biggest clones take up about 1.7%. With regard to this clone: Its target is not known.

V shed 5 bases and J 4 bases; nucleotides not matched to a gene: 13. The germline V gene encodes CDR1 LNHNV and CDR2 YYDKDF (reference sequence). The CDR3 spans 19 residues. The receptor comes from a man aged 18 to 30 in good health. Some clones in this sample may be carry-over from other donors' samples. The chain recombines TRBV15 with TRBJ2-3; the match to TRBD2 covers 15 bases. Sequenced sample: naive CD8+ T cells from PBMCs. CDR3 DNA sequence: TGTGCCACCAGCGTACCCGGGACTAGCGGGAGGAGGGTTGCAGATACGCAGTATTTT. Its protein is CATSVPGTSGRRVADTQYF.